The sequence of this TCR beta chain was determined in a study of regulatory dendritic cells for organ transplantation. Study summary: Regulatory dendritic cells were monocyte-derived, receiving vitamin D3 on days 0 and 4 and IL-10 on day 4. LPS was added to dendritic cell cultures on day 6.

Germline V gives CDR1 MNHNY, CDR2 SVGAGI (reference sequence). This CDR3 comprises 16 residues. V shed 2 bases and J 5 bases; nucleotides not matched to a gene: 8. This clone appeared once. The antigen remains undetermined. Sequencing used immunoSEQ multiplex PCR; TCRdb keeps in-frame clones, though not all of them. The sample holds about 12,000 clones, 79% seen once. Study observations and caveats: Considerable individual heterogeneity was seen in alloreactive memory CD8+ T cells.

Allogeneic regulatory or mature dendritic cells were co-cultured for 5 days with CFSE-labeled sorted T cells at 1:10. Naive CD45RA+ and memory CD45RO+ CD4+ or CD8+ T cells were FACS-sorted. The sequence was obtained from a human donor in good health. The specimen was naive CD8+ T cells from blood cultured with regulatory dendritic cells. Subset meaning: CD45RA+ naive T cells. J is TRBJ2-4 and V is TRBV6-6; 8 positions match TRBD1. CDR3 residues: CASSYHLDRGENIQYF. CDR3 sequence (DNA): TGTGCCAGCAGTTACCACCTTGACAGGGGAGAAAACATTCAGTACTTC.